These 16 T cell receptor beta chains came from one sample sequenced in a study of T cell responses to AZD1222 COVID-19 vaccine (dated by TCRdb to the early 2020s). Library preparation used the immunoSEQ multiplex PCR assay. The immuneACCESS repertoire file appears here via TCRdb, limited to in-frame rearrangements. These files lack a portion of the clones; in checked studies, under half of the deficit traces to unresolved V genes, and the cause of the others is not known. This sample holds 130,000 to 150,000 clones; roughly 90% were observed only once. About 5.9% of the sample is in the top ten clones. In light of the paper, this sample's time point label describes: baseline before first vaccination. Sequenced material: peripheral blood, taken on day 0 of AZD1222 vaccination. Receptor source: an adult in good health.

This clone was observed once. The CDR3 DNA reads as TGTGCCAGCAGTGAAAGCCAGGGGGTGGGAAGGAATGGCTACACCTTC. This gives the protein CASSESQGVGRNGYTF. The chain employs TRBV6-1 and TRBJ1-2; 7 nucleotides align to TRBD1. This CDR3 contains 16 residues. CDR1 is MNHNS, CDR2 SASEGT, per germline. V gave up 2 bases and J gave up 6 bases; unmatched junction bases: 12.

This sequence joins TRBV6-2 or TRBV6-3 and TRBJ1-4; the D gene is possibly TRBD1 (5 bases). Germline V CDR1 and CDR2: MNHEY, SVGEGT. V was pared by 6 bases and J by 8 bases, with 19 bases between. CDR3 size: 15 residues. CDR3 loop: CASSRQAGKEEKLFF. The CDR3 coding sequence is TGTGCCAGCAGCCGCCAGGCAGGGAAAGAGGAAAAACTGTTTTTT.

V usage is TRBV18 and J usage is TRBJ1-2; the D gene is possibly TRBD1 (5 bases). This CDR3 contains 14 residues. Germline-derived CDR1 and CDR2 are KGHSH and LQKENI. V lost 8 bases and J lost 4, with 17 bases in between. CDR3 amino acids: CASTPDGGSYGYTF. CDR3 DNA sequence: TGTGCCAGCACTCCCGACGGGGGGTCCTATGGCTACACCTTC.

The chain joins TRBV6-4 to TRBJ2-1; 9 bases agree with TRBD1. This CDR3 has 15 amino acids. V shed 3 bases and J 2 bases; nucleotides not matched to a gene: 2. Germline V CDR1 and CDR2: MRHNA, SNTAGT. As DNA, the CDR3 is TGTGCCAGCAGTGAGACAGGGGGACCCTACAATGAGCAGTTCTTC. Protein product: CASSETGGPYNEQFF.

The chain combines TRBV4-1 with TRBJ2-3, with 10 positions matching TRBD2. Looked up from germline, CDR1 is MGHRA and CDR2 is YSYEKL. This CDR3 is 20 amino acids long. The trim removed 1 base at V and 0 bases at J, leaving 13 bases unmatched. The CDR3 here is CASSQGEGLAGDPSTDTQYF. CDR3 in DNA: TGCGCCAGCAGCCAAGGCGAAGGGCTAGCGGGGGACCCTAGCACAGATACGCAGTATTTT.

J is TRBJ2-7 and V is TRBV15; D is uncertain. Per the germline V gene, CDR1 is LNHNV and CDR2 is YYDKDF (reference sequence). Trimming pared 6 bases from V and 3 bases from J, leaving 12 bases between. The length of the CDR3 is 13 residues. In DNA form, the CDR3 reads TGTGCCACCAGTTACCAGGAGAACTACGAGCAGTACTTC. Translation gives CATSYQENYEQYF.

The rearrangement joins TRBV24-1 to TRBJ2-5; 9 bases agree with TRBD1. Trimming cost V 2 bases and J 1 base; bases outside gene matches: 4. In germline, CDR1 is KGHDR, CDR2 SFDVKD. This CDR3 is 16 amino acids long. CDR3 bases: TGTGCCACCAGTGATTGGGGACAGGGAGGCCAAGAGACCCAGTACTTC. Translating gives CATSDWGQGGQETQYF.

The chain is built from TRBV2 and TRBJ2-2; 12 bases fit TRBD1. The germline V gene has CDR1 SNHLY and CDR2 FYNNEI. The CDR3 sequence is 19 residues long. V shed 5 bases and J 0 bases; nucleotides not matched to a gene: 10. CDR3: CASSSGTGGRMANTGELFF. The DNA of the CDR3 is TGTGCCAGCAGTTCCGGGACAGGGGGCAGGATGGCGAACACCGGGGAGCTGTTTTTT.

The chain is built from TRBV6-6 and TRBJ1-1; D may be TRBD1 (6 bases). With 6 bases removed from V and 10 bases from J, the gap between germline ends came to 12 bases. The V gene's germline CDR1 is MNHNY and CDR2 SVGAGI (reference sequence). This CDR3 is built from 11 residues. The CDR3 region has the DNA TGTGCCAGCAGCTACAGGGTCGCAGCTTTCTTT. This codes for CASSYRVAAFF.

The rearrangement joins TRBV27 to TRBJ2-3; 9 bases agree with TRBD2. V shed 0 bases, J shed 1 base, and the junction held 2 bases outside the gene matches. The CDR3 is made up of 16 amino acids. CDR1 and CDR2 (germline): MNHEY, SMNVEV (reference sequence). The CDR3 DNA follows: TGTGCCAGCAGTTTATCGGCTAGCGGGGGCACAGATACGCAGTATTTT. Its protein is CASSLSASGGTDTQYF.

The chain couples TRBV19 to TRBJ2-2; D is unclear. V was clipped by 7 bases and J by 3 bases, with 9 bases between them. The CDR3 loop spans 13 amino acids. The germline gives CDR1 LNHDA, CDR2 SQIVND (reference sequence). The CDR3 spells CASTEFDTGELFF. The CDR3 DNA reads TGTGCCAGTACGGAGTTTGACACCGGGGAGCTGTTTTTT. The full variable domain, completed using reference TRBV19 and TRBJ2-2, is DGGITQSPKYLFRKEGQNVTLSCEQNLNHDAMYWYRQDPGQGLRLIYYSQIVNDFQKGDIAEGYSVSREKKESFPLTVTSAQKNPTAFYLCASTEFDTGELFFGEGSRLTVL.

The chain is built from TRBV11-2 and TRBJ2-1; 9 nucleotides match TRBD2. The V and J ends lost 6 bases and 6 bases, in that order; junction bases with no gene match: 12. The germline V gene has CDR1 SGHAT and CDR2 FQNNGV. This CDR3 is 16 amino acids long. CDR3 residues: CASSSRASGNGNEQFF. In DNA, the CDR3 is TGTGCCAGCAGTTCCAGGGCTAGCGGGAATGGCAATGAGCAGTTCTTC.

This chain joins TRBV7-9 and TRBJ2-1, with a tentative D call TRBD2 (6 bases). V gave up 4 bases and J gave up 7 bases, with 17 bases separating them. CDR1 is SEHNR, CDR2 FQNEAQ, per germline (reference sequence). CDR3 length: 15 residues. The DNA for the CDR3 is TGTGCCAGCAGCTCACCCCGTGGTAGCGGAAATGAGCAGTTCTTC. Its protein product is CASSSPRGSGNEQFF. Full variable domain (missing parts from reference TRBV7-9 and TRBJ2-1): DTGVSQNPRHKITKRGQNVTFRCDPISEHNRLYWYRQTLGQGPEFLTYFQNEAQLEKSRLLSDRFSAERPKGSFSTLEIQRTEQGDSAMYLCASSSPRGSGNEQFFGPGTRLTVL.

V usage is TRBV4-1 and J usage is TRBJ1-3; D gene ambiguous. Germline CDR1 MGHRA, CDR2 YSYEKL. With 3 bases removed from V and 0 bases from J, the gap between germline ends came to 6 bases. This CDR3 contains 14 residues. The CDR3, as DNA: TGCGCCAGCAGCCACCCAGGCTCTGGAAACACCATATATTTT. It yields the protein CASSHPGSGNTIYF.

The genes are TRBV7-9 and TRBJ1-1, with unresolved D. Trimming left V 5 bases short and J 4 bases short, with 8 bases between. Germline V lookup: CDR1 SEHNR, CDR2 FQNEAQ (reference sequence). The CDR3 sequence is 12 residues long. The CDR3 sequence: CASSVRTTEAFF. CDR3 sequence (DNA): TGTGCCAGCAGCGTTCGGACCACTGAAGCTTTCTTT.

The rearrangement links TRBV28 to TRBJ1-1, with D uncertain. Trimming left V 5 bases short and J 7 bases short, with 14 bases between. Germline-derived CDR1 and CDR2 are MDHEN and SYDVKM. This CDR3 spans 13 amino acids. The CDR3: CASSPVMGNEAFF. The CDR3 DNA sequence: TGTGCCAGCAGTCCGGTAATGGGAAATGAAGCTTTCTTT.